Each of the 31 T cell receptor beta chains below was sequenced from the same sample in a study of CD8+CD57+ T cells in acquired aplastic anemia. Patients picked for sequencing had shown CD8+CD57+ cell expansion detected by flow cytometry. Genomic DNA served as template for TCR beta VDJ and CDR3 profiling. TCRdb reprocessed the reads via MiXCR and lists one record per CDR3 protein. The repertoire has fewer than 300,000 distinct CDR3 sequences, less than 85% of them found once; the top ten carry around 40%. The sample comprised sorted CD4+, CD8+, or CD8+CD57+ T cells (not recorded which) from PBMCs. The receptors were gathered from a human donor with aplastic anemia.

Worth noting for this clonotype: The DNA is omitted, as the CDR3 cannot be located on it reliably, and the CDR3 follows TCRdb's listing. The rearrangement links TRBV7-9 to TRBJ1-1. CDR1 SEHNR and CDR2 FQNEAQ come from the germline V gene (reference sequence). Inclusive of both ends, the CDR3 amounts to 13 amino acids. The CDR3 loop reads CASSVGGGTVPIF.

The CDR3 is CASSFVAYGYEQYF. CDR3 sequence (DNA): TGTGCCAGCAGCTTCGTTGCGTATGGCTACGAGCAGTACTTC. The V call is TRBV7-8, the J call TRBJ2-7; the D is unclear. V was cut by 3 bases and J by 3 bases, with 12 bases left in between. Germline V lookup: CDR1 SGHVS, CDR2 FQNEAQ. The CDR3 loop spans 14 amino acids.

This clonotype occurred once. The junction departs from germline at one end; a sequencing error may be responsible. The rearrangement joins TRBV7-9 to TRBJ2-7; 11 bases line up with TRBD2. In germline, CDR1 is SEHNR, CDR2 FQNEAQ (reference sequence). The CDR3 is made up of 14 amino acids. CDR3 DNA sequence: TGTGCCAGCAGCCCACGGAGGGTAACTAGCGGGGGCACCTTC. Translation: CASSPRRVTSGGTF.

This sequence joins TRBV7-8 and TRBJ1-5; D gene unclear. V was shortened by 0 bases and J by 11 bases, with 14 bases between the two germline ends. This CDR3 spans 14 amino acids. In germline, CDR1 is SGHVS, CDR2 FQNEAQ. The CDR3 region has the DNA TGTGCCAGCAGCTTAGCGGGAGGCACCCAGACCCAGCATTTT. As protein: CASSLAGGTQTQHF.

CDR3 sequence reads: CSANGGEVDGWETQYF. The CDR3 DNA reads TGCAGTGCCAACGGGGGGGAGGTGGATGGGTGGGAGACCCAGTACTTC. The chain joins TRBV20-1 to TRBJ2-5; 8 bases are shared with TRBD2. V was clipped by 6 bases and J by 5 bases; unmatched bases: 17. The CDR3 loop spans 16 amino acids. Germline V gene lookup returns CDR1 DFQATT and CDR2 SNEGSKA (reference sequence).

The V call is TRBV10-3, the J call TRBJ1-4, with no clear D. The CDR3 is made up of 12 amino acids. Trimming pared 0 bases from V and 8 bases from J, leaving 4 bases between. Germline V lookup: CDR1 ENHRY, CDR2 SYGVKD. This CDR3 reads CAISESDEKLFF. CDR3 DNA sequence: TGTGCCATCAGTGAGTCGGACGAAAAACTGTTTTTT.

This rearrangement joins TRBV5-1 to TRBJ2-3; 9 positions match TRBD2. Germline CDR1 reads SGHRS; CDR2 reads YFSETQ. This CDR3 is 13 amino acids long. V dropped 7 bases and J dropped 7; count of bases not matched to a gene: 7. The CDR3 spells CASGGGGTYTQYF. In DNA form, the CDR3 reads TGCGCCAGCGGCGGGGGGGGGACCTATACGCAGTATTTT.

In its sample, this clonotype was seen a few times. This sequence joins TRBV13 and TRBJ2-3, with a tentative D call TRBD1 (6 bases). V was pared by 5 bases and J by 1 base, with 7 bases between. CDR3 length: 13 residues. CDR1 PRHDT and CDR2 FYEKMQ come from the germline V gene (reference sequence). The CDR3 nucleotides are TGTGCCAGCAGCAAGGGGGGCACAGATACGCAGTATTTT. Its protein product is CASSKGGTDTQYF.

This clonotype was detected only a few times. The CDR3 carries no conserved terminal phenylalanine or tryptophan, so it likely arises from a read error. It is unclear where the CDR3 begins or ends on the DNA, so no DNA is shown, and the CDR3 is as TCRdb lists it. J is TRBJ1-5 and V is TRBV7-9. With termini counted, the CDR3 has 13 amino acids. Germline V CDR1 and CDR2: SEHNR, FQNEAQ (reference sequence). This CDR3 is CASSFKRSGRHDE.

This clonotype came up once. The junction departs from the called germline gene at one end, perhaps through a read error. The chain carries TRBV15 and TRBJ1-1; D gene uncertain. This CDR3 is 12 amino acids long. Germline V gene data show CDR1 as LNHNV and CDR2 as YYDKDF (reference sequence). The CDR3 bases are TGTGCCAGCAGCTTAGATAGGCATGAAGGCATCTTT. Amino acids: CASSLDRHEGIF.

The V call is TRBV9, the J call TRBJ2-3, with TRBD2 matching 15 bases. The CDR3 is made up of 17 amino acids. V shed 3 bases and J 4 bases; nucleotides not matched to a gene: 6. The germline CDR1 and CDR2 sequences are SGDLS and YYNGEE. CDR3 amino acids: CASSAGLAGGIADTQYF. The CDR3 coding sequence is TGTGCCAGCAGCGCTGGACTAGCGGGGGGGATCGCAGATACGCAGTATTTT.

The J gene is TRBJ2-3, the V gene TRBV11-3; 8 bases line up with TRBD2. The CDR3 loop spans 15 amino acids. Germline CDR1 reads SGHNT; CDR2 reads YENEEA. The J segment lost 5 bases and the V segment lost 3 bases, leaving 7 bases of the junction unmatched. In DNA form, the CDR3 reads TGTGCCAGCAGCTTCAGCGGGAGCGGGATAGATACGCAGTATTTT. Translating it yields CASSFSGSGIDTQYF. Looking up the rest from reference TRBV11-3 and TRBJ2-3 gives the full variable domain: EAGVVQSPRYKIIEKKQPVAFWCNPISGHNTLYWYLQNLGQGPELLIRYENEEAVDDSQLPKDRFSAERLKGVDSTLKIQPAELGDSAVYLCASSFSGSGIDTQYFGPGTRLTVL.

Regarding this clonotype: It is unclear where the CDR3 begins or ends on the DNA, so no DNA is shown, and the CDR3 is as TCRdb lists it. This chain joins TRBV7-9 and TRBJ2-1; the D call in the table, TRBD1, was not verified against the DNA. The CDR3 numbers 15 amino acids, ends counted. The germline V gene has CDR1 SEHNR and CDR2 FQNEAQ (reference sequence). CDR3 sequence: CASSLVPGHNEQFFF.

Details on this clonotype: Germline is not matched at one junction end, which may reflect a read error. V and J are TRBV7-2 and TRBJ1-2; TRBD1 is a possible D gene (6 bases). Germline loops: CDR1 SGHTA, CDR2 FQGNSA. CDR3 length equals 14 residues. In DNA form, the CDR3 reads TGTGCCAGCAGCTTGGGGGCAGGTCCCGATGGGTACTCTTTC. Translating it yields CASSLGAGPDGYSF.

This chain connects TRBV5-1 to TRBJ2-1; a possible D gene is TRBD2 (5 bases). CDR1 is SGHRS and CDR2 is YFSETQ in the germline V gene. The V end lost 0 bases, the J end lost 7 bases, and 11 bases lay between the germline ends. The CDR3 runs to 14 residues. The CDR3 sequence is CASSLEGATNEQFF. DNA of the CDR3: TGCGCCAGCAGCTTGGAGGGAGCAACTAATGAGCAGTTCTTC.

This chain links TRBV7-8 with TRBJ2-1; D gene uncertain. V dropped 3 bases and J dropped 8 bases, with 11 bases sitting between them. Germline-derived CDR1 and CDR2 are SGHVS and FQNEAQ. The CDR3 has 13 residues. The CDR3 loop is CASSFHPIDEQFF. The CDR3 DNA reads TGTGCCAGCAGCTTTCATCCGATCGATGAGCAGTTCTTC. The variable domain in full, with the rest retrieved from reference TRBV7-8 and TRBJ2-1, is GAGVSQSPRYKVAKRGQDVALRCDPISGHVSLFWYQQALGQGPEFLTYFQNEAQLDKSGLPSDRFFAERPEGSVSTLKIQRTQQEDSAVYLCASSFHPIDEQFFGPGTRLTVL.

V gene TRBV11-1 combines with J gene TRBJ2-7, with D perhaps assigned TRBD1 or TRBD2 (7 bases each). Germline V gene data show CDR1 as SGHAT and CDR2 as FQDESV (reference sequence). V was trimmed by 3 bases and J by 1 base, leaving 22 bases between them. The CDR3 spans 18 residues. The CDR3 DNA sequence: TGTGCCAGCAGCTTTGGGGAGGGCGGGACAGCCCTTTCCTACGAGCAGTACGTC. Its protein is CASSFGEGGTALSYEQYV.

Turning to this clonotype: Since no conserved phenylalanine or tryptophan closes the CDR3, a read error is the likely cause. No DNA is shown, since the ends of the CDR3 on it are uncertain; the CDR3 is the one TCRdb lists. The CDR3 loop is CASSVAGGPQTQ. This rearrangement joins TRBV7-2 to TRBJ2-5; the table calls TRBD2, which could not be checked here. Termini included, the CDR3 measures 12 amino acids. Germline loops: CDR1 SGHTA, CDR2 FQGNSA.

The chain couples TRBV11-1 to TRBJ2-1, with D unresolved. The CDR3 sequence is 15 residues long. Germline-derived CDR1 and CDR2 are SGHAT and FQDESV (reference sequence). With 0 bases removed from V and 8 bases from J, the gap between germline ends came to 14 bases. The CDR3 bases are TGTGCCAGCAGCTTAGCGGCGGCAGGTGGCGATGAGCAGTTCTTC. Amino acids: CASSLAAAGGDEQFF.

This clonotype was seen ten or more times. One junction end disagrees with the germline gene, perhaps due to a read error. This sequence joins TRBV7-8 and TRBJ2-7, with D possibly TRBD2 on 6 matching bases. The germline gives CDR1 SGHVS, CDR2 FQNEAQ. There are 14 residues in the CDR3. The CDR3 DNA reads TGTGCCAGCAGCTTAGCGGGAGGCTCCGATACGCAGTATTTC. This encodes CASSLAGGSDTQYF.

As concerns this clonotype: Lacking the conserved final phenylalanine or tryptophan, this CDR3 likely reflects a read error. The limits of the CDR3 on the DNA are not certain, so only TCRdb's listed CDR3 is given. This rearrangement joins TRBV2 to TRBJ2-3. Ends included, the CDR3 has 13 residues. Germline lookup yields CDR1 SNHLY and CDR2 FYNNEI. This CDR3 reads CASSECSTETLYD.

This clonotype was observed once. The rearrangement uses TRBV7-2 and TRBJ1-1, with D unresolved. Trimming took off 5 bases at V and 8 bases at J, with 6 bases between the two ends. This CDR3 region has 10 residues. The germline gives CDR1 SGHTA, CDR2 FQGNSA. As DNA, the CDR3 is TGTGCCAGCAGCGGGCGGGAAGCTTTCTTT. Translating gives CASSGREAFF.

This clonotype has a count of ten or more. The chain is built from TRBV10-3 and TRBJ1-2, with TRBD1 matching 7 bases. The CDR3 has 23 amino acids. Germline CDR1 is ENHRY and CDR2 is SYGVKD. V dropped 10 bases and J dropped 1; count of bases not matched to a gene: 36. CDR3 DNA: TGTGCCACGACCCATCCGAATTCACCGGGGTTTCACGGGACAGAACTATTTAACTATGGCTACACCTTC. Translation gives CATTHPNSPGFHGTELFNYGYTF.

The chain uses TRBV2 and TRBJ2-3, with D hard to call. TRBJ1-5 matches the DNA end more closely, so the J call is doubtful. Per germline, CDR1 SNHLY and CDR2 FYNNEI. The CDR3 runs 12 residues. This chain's CDR3 is CASSVGWIQQHF. CDR3 nucleotide sequence: TGTGCCAGCAGTGTAGGGTGGATCCAGCAGCATTTT.

This chain connects TRBV7-8 to TRBJ2-1; weak D call: TRBD1 (7 bases). The CDR3 totals 16 residues. From germline, CDR1 is SGHVS and CDR2 FQNEAQ. Trimming took 1 base from V and 13 from J, leaving 23 bases between them. CDR3 in DNA: TGTGCCAGCAGCTTAGGCGGAGGGGGCTTCGGTGAAGCTCAGTTCTTC. This translates into CASSLGGGGFGEAQFF.

A remark on this clonotype: Here the CDR3 omits its conserved ending phenylalanine or tryptophan, so a read error is the likely source. No DNA is shown, since the ends of the CDR3 on it are uncertain; the CDR3 is the one TCRdb lists. This chain links TRBV7-9 with TRBJ2-3; whether TRBD1, the table's D call, matches the DNA was not checked. Per germline, CDR1 SEHNR and CDR2 FQNEAQ (reference sequence). Including both end residues, the CDR3 is 13 amino acids long. CDR3 residues: CASGHGGGATVLS.

Remarks on this clonotype: Because it lacks the conserved phenylalanine or tryptophan at the end, this CDR3 is likely a read error. This sequence joins TRBV2 and TRBJ1-5; D call uncertain. Germline V lookup: CDR1 SNHLY, CDR2 FYNNEI. The CDR3 is made up of 16 amino acids. DNA for the CDR3: TGTGCCAGCAGCGATGCGTATAGCAGCCAGCCCCAGCACCAGCATGAT. It translates to CASSDAYSSQPQHQHD.

The rearrangement links TRBV7-6 to TRBJ1-2; D ambiguous. V shed 4 bases and J shed 1 base, with 7 bases lying between them. CDR1 and CDR2 (germline): SGHVS, FNYEAQ. The CDR3 loop spans 13 amino acids. The DNA for the CDR3 is TGTGCCAGCAGCTCGGACCTTAACTATGGCTACACCTTC. Translated, it gives CASSSDLNYGYTF.

As regards this clonotype: No conserved phenylalanine or tryptophan is present at the end of the CDR3, so a read error is the likely explanation. The rearrangement joins TRBV7-9 to TRBJ2-3; D gene ambiguous. V gave up 5 bases and J gave up 1 base, with 7 bases separating them. This CDR3 has 13 amino acids. Germline CDR1 is SEHNR and CDR2 is FQNEAQ (reference sequence). CDR3 DNA sequence: TGTGCCAGCAGCGACCGGGGCACAGATACGCAGTATTAT. Translated, it gives CASSDRGTDTQYY.

To note about this clonotype: Relative to the germline gene, one junction end is altered; a read error may explain this. The chain is built from TRBV2 and TRBJ2-1, with D unclear. The CDR3 is 13 amino acids. Germline values: CDR1 SNHLY, CDR2 FYNNEI. This CDR3 reads CASRDGRTHEQSF. The CDR3 DNA sequence: TGTGCCAGCAGAGATGGGCGGACCCATGAGCAGTCCTTC.

On this clonotype itself: At one end the junction does not follow the germline gene, possibly because of a read error. The rearrangement links TRBV7-3 to TRBJ1-1; D remains unclear. The CDR3 is made up of 12 amino acids. CDR1 and CDR2 from the germline V gene are SGHTA and FQGTGA. The CDR3 coding sequence is TGTGCCAGCAGCTTAAAGTACGGCAGCCCGAGATTT. Its protein product is CASSLKYGSPRF.